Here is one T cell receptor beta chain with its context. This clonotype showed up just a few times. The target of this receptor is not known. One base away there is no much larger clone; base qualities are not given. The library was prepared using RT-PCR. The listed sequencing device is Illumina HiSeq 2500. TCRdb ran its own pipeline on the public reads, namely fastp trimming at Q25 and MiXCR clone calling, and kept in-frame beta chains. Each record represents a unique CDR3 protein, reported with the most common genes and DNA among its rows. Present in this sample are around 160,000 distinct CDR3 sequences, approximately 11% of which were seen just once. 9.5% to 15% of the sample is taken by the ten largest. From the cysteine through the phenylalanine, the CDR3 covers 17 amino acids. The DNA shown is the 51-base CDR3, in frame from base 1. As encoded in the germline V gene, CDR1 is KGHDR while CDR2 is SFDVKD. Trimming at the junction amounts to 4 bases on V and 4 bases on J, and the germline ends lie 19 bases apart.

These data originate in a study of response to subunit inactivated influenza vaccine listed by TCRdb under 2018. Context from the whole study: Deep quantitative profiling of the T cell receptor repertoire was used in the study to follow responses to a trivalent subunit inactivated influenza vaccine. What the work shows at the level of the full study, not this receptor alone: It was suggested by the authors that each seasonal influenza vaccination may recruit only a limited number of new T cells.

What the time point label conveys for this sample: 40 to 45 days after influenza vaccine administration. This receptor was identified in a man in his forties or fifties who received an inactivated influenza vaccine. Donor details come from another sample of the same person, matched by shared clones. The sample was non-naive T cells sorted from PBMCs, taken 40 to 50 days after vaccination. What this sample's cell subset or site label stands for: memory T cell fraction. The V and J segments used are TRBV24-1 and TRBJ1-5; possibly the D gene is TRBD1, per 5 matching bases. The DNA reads TGTGCCACCAGTGAGGCAGGGTCCGGTGGGGGGAATCAGCCCCAGCATTTT. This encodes CATSEAGSGGGNQPQHF.